This TCR beta chain stems from a study of T cell repertoires in cytomegalovirus infection. Study at large: Indicated by public TCR beta signatures were CMV infection and matching HLA type.

MiXCR, applied by TCRdb to the reads, yields one record per CDR3 protein. The sample carries 270,000 or so distinct CDR3 sequences, more than 15% recorded once. The germline V and J ends were trimmed by 7 bases and 8 bases, with 5 bases remaining between them. The CDR3 extends over 9 amino acids. Germline V CDR1 and CDR2: SQVTM, ANQGSEA. The chain carries TRBV29-1 and TRBJ2-2; D is possibly TRBD1 (5 bases). Sequencing was done on a sample of CD8+ T cells from PBMCs. This clonotype was sampled from a human donor in good health (CMV status not recorded). Some clones in this sample may be carry-over from other donors' samples. The CDR3 loop is CSGQGELFF. CDR3 coding DNA: TGCAGCGGACAGGGGGAGCTGTTTTTT.